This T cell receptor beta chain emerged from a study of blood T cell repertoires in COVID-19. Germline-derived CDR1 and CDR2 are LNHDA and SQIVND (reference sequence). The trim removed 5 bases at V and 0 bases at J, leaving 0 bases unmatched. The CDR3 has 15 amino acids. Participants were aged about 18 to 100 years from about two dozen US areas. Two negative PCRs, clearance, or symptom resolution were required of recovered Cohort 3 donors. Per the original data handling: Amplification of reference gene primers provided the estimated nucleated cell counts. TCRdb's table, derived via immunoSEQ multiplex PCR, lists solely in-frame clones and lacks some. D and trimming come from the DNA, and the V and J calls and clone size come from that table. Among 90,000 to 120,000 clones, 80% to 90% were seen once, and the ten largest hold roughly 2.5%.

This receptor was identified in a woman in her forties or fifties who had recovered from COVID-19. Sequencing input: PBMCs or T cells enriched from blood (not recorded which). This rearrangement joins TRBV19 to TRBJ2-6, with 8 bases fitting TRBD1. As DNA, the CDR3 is TGTGCCAGTAGTGACAGGGGCTCTGGGGCCAACGTCCTGACTTTC. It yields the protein CASSDRGSGANVLTF.